The T cell receptor beta chain described here comes from a study of vaccination and CD4 T cells after COVID-19. Across the study: Convalescent donors were composed of six males and four females, of whom two were Hispanic.

Treatment reported: 10-day PBMC culture with coronavirus spike peptide pools or control peptides (ViraFEST assay). The ViraFEST method relied on peptide pools to expand antigen-specific T cells, followed by TCR sequencing. The V end was cut by 5 bases, the J end by 6 bases, with 9 bases between. This CDR3 has 12 residues. From germline, CDR1 is SGHTA and CDR2 FQGNSA. Cultured CD4+ T cell DNA was sequenced using the Oncomine TCR Beta short-read assay. Via MiXCR, TCRdb re-called the PCR reads, giving one row per CDR3 protein. The table records about 12,000 distinct CDR3 sequences, less than 70% of them present only once. As regards this clonotype: Its antigen is currently unknown.

The rearrangement links TRBV7-2 to TRBJ2-3; D gene uncertain. Sequencing used CD4+ T cells from blood, cultured in vitro. This TCR derives from a human donor who had recovered from COVID-19. CDR3 sequence: CASSTPADTQYF. In nucleotides, the CDR3 is TGTGCCAGCAGCACCCCCGCGGATACGCAGTATTTT. Full variable domain (rest looked up from reference TRBV7-2 and TRBJ2-3): GAGVSQSPSNKVTEKGKDVELRCDPISGHTALYWYRQSLGQGLEFLIYFQGNSAPDKSGLPSDRFSAERTGGSVSTLTIQRTQQEDSAVYLCASSTPADTQYFGPGTRLTVL.